A single sample gave rise to the 20 T cell receptor beta chains below, sequenced in a study of cytomegalovirus exposure and HLA in healthy donors. The PCR had 60 Vbeta and 13 Jbeta primers. Assay used: immunoSEQ multiplex PCR; TCRdb lists only in-frame clones, some missing. The sample contains roughly 140,000 clones, about four fifths of which appear only once. Input material: PBMCs. The receptors derive from a man aged 35-49 years in good health and CMV-seronegative.

CDR3 residues: CASSLLAGVYEQYF. The CDR3 nucleotides read TGTGCCAGCAGTTTACTAGCGGGGGTCTACGAGCAGTACTTC. This chain uses TRBV5-6 with TRBJ2-5, with 11 bases aligning to TRBD2. The J call is in doubt because the DNA end fits TRBJ2-7 better. CDR1 and CDR2 from the germline V gene are SGHDT and YYEEEE. CDR3 length: 14 residues.

This clone has just one count. This chain joins TRBV5-4 and TRBJ1-1; no clear D gene. V gave up 7 bases and J gave up 1 base, with 8 bases separating them. There are 12 residues in the CDR3. Germline CDR1 and CDR2: SGHNT and YYREEE (reference sequence). The CDR3 reads CASQDKNTEAFF. The CDR3 DNA reads as TGTGCCAGCCAGGATAAGAACACTGAAGCTTTCTTT.

The chain employs TRBV5-1 and TRBJ2-3; TRBD1 matches at 11 bases. Trimming cost V 4 bases and J 5 bases; bases outside gene matches: 3. Germline-derived CDR1 and CDR2 are SGHRS and YFSETQ. The CDR3 runs to 14 residues. The CDR3 nucleotides are TGCGCCAGCAGCCCCGGGACAGGGGGAGATACGCAGTATTTT. It specifies CASSPGTGGDTQYF.

The chain combines TRBV6-5 with TRBJ2-5, with D unresolved. The end of the DNA fits TRBJ2-7 better, so the J call may be wrong. The CDR3 contains 11 residues. Germline loops: CDR1 MNHEY, CDR2 SVGAGI. In nucleotides, the CDR3 is TGTGCCAGCAAGAAGTCATCCGAGCAGTACTTC. Protein product: CASKKSSEQYF.

The rearrangement uses TRBV2 and TRBJ1-5, with 8 bases fitting TRBD1. Unmatched junction bases numbered 4, after V lost 6 bases and J lost 0 bases. This CDR3 spans 15 amino acids. The germline gives CDR1 SNHLY, CDR2 FYNNEI. The CDR3 sequence is CASRGTGNSNQPQHF. For the CDR3, the DNA is TGTGCCAGCAGAGGGACAGGTAATAGCAATCAGCCCCAGCATTTT.

J is TRBJ1-5 and V is TRBV5-6; unclear D gene. In germline, CDR1 is SGHDT, CDR2 YYEEEE. CDR3 length equals 16 residues. The V gene lost 0 bases and the J gene lost 3 bases, with 13 bases spanning the gap. In DNA, the CDR3 is TGTGCCAGCAGCTTGGGGGCGTCAACTTTCAATCAGCCCCAGCATTTT. Its translation: CASSLGASTFNQPQHF.

The chain carries TRBV2 and TRBJ1-6; tentative D call: TRBD1 (5 bases). Germline CDR1 and CDR2: SNHLY and FYNNEI. CDR3 length: 15 residues. Trimming cost V 6 bases and J 4 bases, with 13 bases left between them. The chain's CDR3 is CASSAPGRYNSPLHF. CDR3 DNA: TGTGCCAGCAGCGCCCCAGGGAGGTATAATTCACCCCTCCACTTT. The full variable domain, with the rest looked up from reference TRBV2 and TRBJ1-6, is EPEVTQTPSHQVTQMGQEVILRCVPISNHLYFYWYRQILGQKVEFLVSFYNNEISEKSEIFDDQFSVERPDGSNFTLKIRSTKLEDSAMYFCASSAPGRYNSPLHFGNGTRLTVT.

The J gene is TRBJ1-5, the V gene TRBV9; no clear D gene. V lost 0 bases and J lost 1, with 5 bases in between. Per the germline V gene, CDR1 is SGDLS and CDR2 is YYNGEE. The CDR3 spans 14 residues. The CDR3 protein is CASSVGESNQPQHF. CDR3 coding DNA: TGTGCCAGCAGCGTAGGGGAGAGCAATCAGCCCCAGCATTTT.

Details on this clone: Sequence at one end of the junction differs from germline and may be a read error. Additional DNA sequences in this sample encode the identical CDR3. This CDR3 reads CASRLAGGSYNEQFF. Here the CDR3 DNA reads TGTGCCAGCAGACTAGCGGGGGGGTCCTACAATGAACAGTTCTTC. This chain joins TRBV27 and TRBJ2-1; 13 nucleotides line up with TRBD2. The CDR3 sequence is 15 residues long. Germline V gene sequence: CDR1 MNHEY, CDR2 SMNVEV (reference sequence).

V gene TRBV30 combines with J gene TRBJ1-5, with a possible D match to TRBD1 (5 bases). The CDR3 spans 16 residues. Trimming took off 1 base at V and 4 bases at J, with 17 bases between the two ends. From germline, CDR1 is GTSNPN and CDR2 SVGIG (reference sequence). Written as DNA, the CDR3 is TGTGCCTGGAGTGGTCTTAGCTTGGGGGGGAATCAGCCCCAGCATTTT. This translates into CAWSGLSLGGNQPQHF. The variable domain in full, completed from reference TRBV30 and TRBJ1-5, reads SQTIHQWPATLVQPVGSPLSLECTVEGTSNPNLYWYRQAAGRGLQLLFYSVGIGQISSEVPQNLSASRPQDRQFILSSKKLLLSDSGFYLCAWSGLSLGGNQPQHFGDGTRLSIL.

The chain is built from TRBV7-9 and TRBJ1-1, with 8 nucleotides matching TRBD1. Per the germline V gene, CDR1 is SEHNR and CDR2 is FQNEAQ (reference sequence). The CDR3 length is 14 residues. Trimming at V came to 4 bases and at J to 2 bases, leaving 3 bases not matched to a gene. For the CDR3, the DNA is TGTGCCAGCAGCTCCGGACAGGGAAACACTGAAGCTTTCTTT. Amino acids: CASSSGQGNTEAFF.

The chain uses TRBV30 and TRBJ1-5; TRBD1 matches at 7 bases. The V gene end was trimmed by 2 bases and the J gene end by 7 bases; junction bases not matched to a gene: 5. This CDR3 has 13 residues. Germline V CDR1 and CDR2: GTSNPN, SVGIG (reference sequence). Written as DNA, the CDR3 is TGTGCCTGGAGTAAGGGGACAGACCAGCCCCAGCATTTT. This sequence encodes CAWSKGTDQPQHF.

This clone was found once. CDR3 loop: CASSQTGGAGYGYTF. The CDR3 nucleotides are TGTGCCAGCAGCCAGACAGGGGGCGCCGGATATGGCTACACCTTC. The chain carries TRBV2 and TRBJ1-2; TRBD1 aligns across 10 bases. Trimming at V came to 6 bases and at J to 5 bases, leaving 9 bases not matched to a gene. CDR1 is SNHLY and CDR2 is FYNNEI in the germline V gene. The CDR3 covers 15 residues.

The chain links TRBV4-3 to TRBJ2-3, with 13 bases lining up with TRBD2. This CDR3 has 16 amino acids. The junction had 6 bases not matched to a gene; V was cut back by 3 bases and J by 6 bases. Per germline, CDR1 LGHNA and CDR2 YSLEER. The CDR3: CASSHGTSGDGDTQYF. The CDR3 nucleotides are TGCGCCAGCAGCCATGGGACTAGCGGGGATGGGGATACGCAGTATTTT.

The table lists this clone with a count of one. One end of the junction fails to match germline, which may point to a read error. The gene calls are TRBV7-7 and TRBJ2-3; tentative D call: TRBD2 (7 bases). Germline-derived CDR1 and CDR2 are SSHAT and FNYEAQ (reference sequence). This CDR3 has 15 amino acids. CDR3 residues: CASSPRGGRTDTQYF. CDR3 DNA sequence: TGTGCTAGCAGCCCTAGGGGGGGGCGCACAGATACGCAGTATTTT.

This chain uses TRBV27 with TRBJ2-7; D possibly corresponds to TRBD1 (6 bases). Trimming left V 2 bases short and J 0 bases short, with 11 bases between. Germline V gives CDR1 MNHEY, CDR2 SMNVEV (reference sequence). The CDR3 sequence is 15 residues long. CDR3 region: CASSLRDIFSYEQYF. The CDR3 DNA follows: TGTGCCAGCAGTTTACGGGACATATTCTCCTACGAGCAGTACTTC.

This clone was recorded a few times. The CDR3 here is CASSLALGETQYF. The DNA for the CDR3 is TGCGCCAGCAGCCTTGCACTAGGGGAGACCCAGTACTTC. The chain has TRBV4-3 and TRBJ2-5, with TRBD2 as a possible D gene (5 bases). The germline V and J ends were trimmed by 4 bases and 5 bases, with 11 bases remaining between them. The CDR3 runs 13 residues. Germline V CDR1 and CDR2: LGHNA, YSLEER.

This clone was counted between two and nine times. The V call is TRBV7-6, the J call TRBJ1-1, with 7 bases lining up with TRBD1. With 5 bases clipped from V and 1 base from J, the junction kept 4 bases outside the gene matches. Germline CDR1 and CDR2: SGHVS and FNYEAQ. This CDR3 has 14 residues. The CDR3 region has the DNA TGTGCCAGCAGCACTCGGACAGGGAACACTGAAGCTTTCTTT. It is translated as CASSTRTGNTEAFF.

The rearrangement uses TRBV7-8 and TRBJ2-3; no reliable D call. V lost 5 bases to trimming and J lost 3 bases, with 9 bases between them. CDR3 length: 13 residues. Germline V gives CDR1 SGHVS, CDR2 FQNEAQ. This chain's CDR3 is CASSTGATDTQYF. The CDR3 nucleotides are TGTGCCAGCAGCACCGGAGCTACAGATACGCAGTATTTT.

The J gene is TRBJ2-5, the V gene TRBV4-3; the match to TRBD2 covers 13 bases. The germline gives CDR1 LGHNA, CDR2 YSLEER. The length of the CDR3 is 19 residues. V was pared by 0 bases and J by 1 base, with 8 bases of the junction left unmatched. The CDR3 nucleotides read TGCGCCAGCAGCCAAGAACTGACTAGCGGGGGGCTTTCCCAAGAGACCCAGTACTTC. Protein sequence: CASSQELTSGGLSQETQYF.